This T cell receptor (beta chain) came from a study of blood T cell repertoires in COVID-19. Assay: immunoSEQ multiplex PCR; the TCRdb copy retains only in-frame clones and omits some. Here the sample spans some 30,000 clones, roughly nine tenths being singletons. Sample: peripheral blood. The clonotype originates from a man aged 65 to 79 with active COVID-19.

This CDR3 is CASTNGGNFVHEQFF. The CDR3 coding sequence is TGCGCCAGCACCAACGGGGGAAATTTCGTCCATGAGCAGTTCTTC. The chain recombines TRBV4-1 with TRBJ2-1, with D perhaps matching TRBD2 (6 bases). Germline assignment: CDR1 MGHRA and CDR2 YSYEKL. The CDR3 sequence is 15 residues long. V gave up 7 bases and J gave up 8 bases, with 21 bases separating them.